Listed here is a single TCR beta chain. Seattle researchers signed up patients amid active infection and tracked them longitudinally. Data came from immunoSEQ multiplex PCR; TCRdb stores just in-frame clones and leaves some out. The sample holds fewer than 200,000 clones; around nine tenths are singletons and the top ten take under 15%. The data originate from a study of blood T cell repertoires in COVID-19. Turning to the study itself: The United States, Italy and Spain provided the acute and convalescent COVID-19 samples. PBMCs, B-cell-depleted T cells, or T cells provided the cDNA or gDNA that made up the material.

Germline V gives CDR1 LNHDA, CDR2 SQIVND (reference sequence). The CDR3 totals 14 residues. V was trimmed by 9 bases and J by 5 bases, leaving 19 bases between them. This receptor was taken from a woman aged 70-85 years with COVID-19, enrolled during active disease. The material sequenced was peripheral blood. The chain is built from TRBV19 and TRBJ1-1; D gene ambiguous. The chain's CDR3 is CASSGEGGRTEAFF. The CDR3 DNA reads TGTGCCAGCAGTGGGGAGGGTGGGAGAACTGAAGCTTTCTTT.